This TCR beta chain was captured by sequencing in a study of identical twins (dated by TCRdb to the mid-2010s). Background for the entire study: TCR alpha and beta repertoires from monozygotic twins, unrelated adults of various ages and cord blood were deep-sequenced to test whether fetal clonotypes persist. To rule out contamination, the twin experiments were replicated at different times with different library preparation protocols. Overall results and qualifications from the work: Compared with coincidental sharing between unrelated individuals, out-of-frame TCR alpha sequences shared between twins had an excess of sequences with low generation probability. Fewer insertions were carried by abundant cord blood beta clonotypes; a weaker similar trend was observed in young adult naive repertoires, while no such trend was observed in memory repertoires. Invariant T cells such as MAIT and iNKT could partly confound zero-insertion analyses, though diverse VJ usage argued against this for most clonotypes. Because the same donors could not be followed over many years, the conclusions relied on cross-sectional statistical analysis. Excess twin sharing in beta out-of-frame sequences was weaker because fewer shared sequences lowered the signal-to-noise ratio. Out-of-frame TCR alpha sharing in monozygotic twins was systematically underestimated by recombination models, whereas sharing between unrelated individuals was in agreement with the recombination models.

The library was made by 5' RACE. The instrument was an Illumina HiSeq 2000. A universal primer binding site was introduced by template switching, and a unique molecular identifier was present in the final cDNA, enabling accurate counting of TCR cDNA molecules. Specific primers in the conserved constant-segment region were used to synthesize first-strand cDNA for the TCR alpha and beta chains. To control for contamination, every cDNA library was double barcoded, receiving both a SMART-Mk sample barcode and Illumina barcodes. TruSeq adapter sequences, together with Illumina sample barcodes, were added in two successive PCR steps. The Illumina HiSeq platform was used with custom primers to sequence TCR alpha and beta cDNA libraries. The paper's processing steps were these. MiGEC was used to process raw reads and extract unique molecular identifiers, and MiXCR was used to find CDR3 positions. Recombination models were inferred per individual with the repgenHMM and IGoR tools using an EM algorithm. Shared clonotype analysis was performed with the tcR package in R, normalizing sharing by the product of cloneset sizes. To study raw recombination without the effects of thymic and clonal selection, out-of-frame nonproductive sequences were analyzed. In TCRdb, the public reads were trimmed at Q25 with fastp and aligned with MiXCR, with productive beta chains retained. A single entry per CDR3 protein holds the most common genes and DNA from its merged rows. It is TCRdb's table, rather than the study itself, that gives the V and J calls and clone size. The sample has fewer than 250,000 distinct CDR3 sequences on record, 5.5% to 7% of them singletons. Of the sample, approximately 3.7% is held by the ten largest clones.

This clonotype has a count of ten or more. It lacks a known antigen. No base quality values were provided; no much bigger clone lies one nucleotide off. Every donor was a healthy Caucasian. Three pairs of female monozygotic twins, all aged about 18 to 30 years, were included in the twin cohort. Using Miltenyi CD45RO+ enrichment and human naive T-cell isolation kits, memory (CD45RO+) and naive T cells were isolated from PBMC. V and J are truncated by 6 bases and 5 bases respectively, leaving an intervening sequence of 9 bases. Measured from the cysteine to the phenylalanine, the CDR3 is 11 residues long. This entry keeps only the CDR3 DNA: 33 bases, framed from base 1. Reading the germline V gene (reference sequence) gives CDR1 DFQATT and CDR2 SNEGSKA. These same records also appear under a second study, on yellow fever vaccine responses in identical twins. As that second study puts it: The authors reported that the T cell response to vaccination in identical twins appeared partly convergent and partly personalized. Focusing on identical twins, the study followed the T cell clones that responded to the vaccine, and did so with precision.

The sequence is built from TRBV20-1 and TRBJ2-3; no D gene is confidently identified. The clonotype was recovered from a woman aged 18 to 35 in good health. The sequenced sample consisted of memory (CD45RO+) T cells sorted from blood. According to the study, the label for this sample's cell subset or site signals: CD45RO+ enriched T cells. The nucleotides are TGCAGTGCCATAGCAGTAGATACGCAGTATTTT. This encodes CSAIAVDTQYF.